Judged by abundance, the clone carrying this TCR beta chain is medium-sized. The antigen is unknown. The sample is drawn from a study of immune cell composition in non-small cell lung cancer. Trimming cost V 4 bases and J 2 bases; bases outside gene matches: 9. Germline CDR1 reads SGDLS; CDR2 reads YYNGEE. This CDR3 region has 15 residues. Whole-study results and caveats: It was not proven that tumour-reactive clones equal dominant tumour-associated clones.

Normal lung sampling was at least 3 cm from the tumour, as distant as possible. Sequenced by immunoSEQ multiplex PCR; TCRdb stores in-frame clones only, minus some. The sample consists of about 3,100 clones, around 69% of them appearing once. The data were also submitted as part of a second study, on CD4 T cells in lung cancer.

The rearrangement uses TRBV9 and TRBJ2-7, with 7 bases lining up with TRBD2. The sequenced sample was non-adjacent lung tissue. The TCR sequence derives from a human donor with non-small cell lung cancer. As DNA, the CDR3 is TGTGCCAGCAGCCCGACGGGGGGATTAACCTACGAGCAGTACTTC. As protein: CASSPTGGLTYEQYF.